The clone carrying this T cell receptor beta chain was seen a few times. Its specificity is unknown. The germline gives CDR1 SQVTM, CDR2 ANQGSEA. This CDR3 is built from 13 residues. V shed 0 bases and J shed 4 bases, with 9 bases lying between them. These data belong to a study of identical twins. Study outcomes and limitations: Those out-of-frame alpha sequences shared by twins showed an excess of low generation probability. Beta out-of-frame sequences showed weaker excess sharing between twins.

TCRdb re-called the 5' RACE reads through MiXCR, storing one row per CDR3 protein. The sample consists of around 960,000 distinct CDR3 sequences, roughly an eighth of them appearing once. Healthy Caucasian donors formed the entire cohort. These same data were also listed under a study on yellow fever vaccine responses in identical twins. That report notes: Reportedly, the response of twins' T cells to the vaccine seemed partly convergent, partly personalized.

The specimen was PBMCs. The chain couples TRBV29-1 to TRBJ1-2; no clear D gene. The sequence derives from a young woman in good health. The CDR3 region is CSVEDPTAYGYTF. The CDR3, as DNA: TGCAGCGTTGAAGATCCAACAGCCTATGGCTACACCTTC.